These T cell receptor beta chains were read from a single sample in a study of shared clonotypes between healthy human individuals. The table came from immunoSEQ multiplex PCR; TCRdb's copy has only in-frame clones and leaves some out. Of approximately 980,000 clones listed, approximately 76% are singletons. Input material: memory CD4+ T cells sorted from blood. The receptors originated from a man aged 18-30 years in good health. Each CDR3 is given with its conserved first and last residue. The D gene is left open where the match is weak. Not all rows give a size; the values are once, few, many and, for expanded clones, a class.

D gene	V gene	clone size	J gene	CDR3 protein	CDR3 DNA
TRBD1	TRBV18	few	TRBJ1-4	CASSRGTGDEKLFF	TGTGCCAGCTCACGCGGGACAGGGGATGAAAAACTGTTTTTT
TRBD1	TRBV5-1	.	TRBJ1-4	CASSWAQGATNEKLFF	TGCGCCAGCAGCTGGGCACAGGGGGCAACTAATGAAAAACTGTTTTTT
TRBD1	TRBV5-1	once	TRBJ2-1	CASSSGQASYNEQFF	TGCGCCAGCAGCTCGGGACAGGCCTCCTACAATGAGCAGTTCTTC
.	TRBV2	.	TRBJ2-1	CASSEAGGPNNEQFF	TGTGCCAGCAGTGAAGCGGGGGGACCAAACAATGAGCAGTTCTTC
TRBD1	TRBV27	.	TRBJ1-4	CASSAGGEKLFF	TGTGCCAGCAGTGCAGGGGGTGAAAAACTGTTTTTT
.	TRBV5-4	.	TRBJ1-2	CASSFGQGYGYTF	TGTGCCAGCAGCTTTGGGCAGGGGTATGGCTACACCTTC
TRBD1	TRBV11-2	.	TRBJ1-1	CASSRDLGQGAEAFF	TGTGCCAGCAGTCGCGACCTCGGACAGGGGGCTGAAGCTTTCTTT
.	TRBV27	.	TRBJ2-7	CASSLVLGGTYEQYF	TGTGCCAGCAGTTTAGTGTTAGGGGGTACTTACGAGCAGTACTTC
.	TRBV6-5	many	TRBJ1-6	CASYKGDNSPLHF	TGTGCCAGCTATAAGGGGGACAATTCACCCCTCCACTTT
.	TRBV10-1	few	TRBJ1-6	CASSESVGNSPLHF	TGCGCCAGCAGTGAGTCGGTGGGGAATTCACCCCTCCACTTT
.	TRBV7-8	.	TRBJ2-5	CASSTRTGGGQETQYF	TGTGCCAGCAGCACCAGGACTGGCGGAGGGCAAGAGACCCAGTACTTC
.	TRBV9	.	TRBJ1-1	CASSVVQNTEAFF	TGTGCCAGCAGCGTGGTTCAGAACACTGAAGCTTTCTTT
.	TRBV5-1	once	TRBJ2-3	CASAIATEQYF	TGCGCCAGCGCCATAGCGACAGAGCAGTATTTT
TRBD1	TRBV7-3	.	TRBJ1-4	CASSSGTGRVFF	TGTGCCAGCAGCTCCGGGACAGGGAGAGTGTTTTTT
TRBD1	TRBV2	.	TRBJ2-3	CASRGQNTDTQYF	TGTGCCAGCAGGGGACAGAATACAGATACGCAGTATTTT
.	TRBV10-3	once	TRBJ2-3	CAISRGMTQYF	TGTGCCATCAGTCGCGGGATGACGCAGTATTTT
.	TRBV19	.	TRBJ1-4	CASRSAATNEKLFF	TGTGCCTCGAGGTCGGCGGCAACTAATGAAAAACTGTTTTTT
.	TRBV19	many	TRBJ1-1	CASEAPGRDTEAFF	TGTGCCAGTGAGGCCCCAGGGCGGGACACTGAAGCTTTCTTT
TRBD1	TRBV6-5	.	TRBJ1-1	CASSSGGVGEAFF	TGTGCCAGCAGTTCAGGGGGCGTGGGAGAAGCTTTCTTT
TRBD2	TRBV7-2	few	TRBJ2-7	CASSFQLAGRSYEQYF	TGTGCCAGCAGCTTCCAGCTAGCGGGGCGGTCCTACGAGCAGTACTTC
TRBD1	TRBV28	.	TRBJ1-1	CASSHSGQGARTEAFF	TGTGCCAGCAGCCACTCGGGACAGGGGGCCAGAACTGAAGCTTTCTTT
.	TRBV29-1	.	TRBJ2-3	CSVKGSTDTQYF	TGCAGCGTTAAGGGCAGCACAGATACGCAGTATTTT
TRBD2	TRBV5-1	.	TRBJ2-2	CASSLRSASGYTGELFF	TGCGCCAGCAGCCTGAGGTCGGCTAGCGGGTATACCGGGGAGCTGTTTTTT
.	TRBV6-5	few	TRBJ1-4	CASSYTQGPNEKLFF	TGTGCCAGCAGTTATACACAGGGCCCGAATGAAAAACTGTTTTTT
TRBD1	TRBV18	.	TRBJ2-5	CASSLNVQGAEETQYF	TGTGCCAGCTCACTGAATGTACAGGGGGCTGAGGAGACCCAGTACTTC